One and the same sample provided the 2 T cell receptor beta chains below, sequenced in a study of cytomegalovirus exposure and HLA in healthy donors. This PCR relied on a set of 60 Vbeta primers and 13 Jbeta primers. Clones were read by immunoSEQ multiplex PCR, and TCRdb kept only the in-frame ones, dropping some. Found here are approximately 97,000 clones, around 73% of them singletons; the top ten hold more than 3%. Sequencing was done on a sample of PBMCs. The receptors derive from a man aged 35 to 55 in good health and CMV-seronegative.

The DNA for the CDR3 is TGTGCCAGCAGTCCCTGGGTGGGGGGTATAGACTATGGCTACACCTTC. It encodes CASSPWVGGIDYGYTF. The chain is built from TRBV6-6 and TRBJ1-2; possibly TRBD1 for D (5 bases). Deletions cut 5 bases from V and 3 bases from J, with 19 bases between. The CDR3 covers 16 residues. Germline V CDR1 and CDR2: MNHNY, SVGAGI (reference sequence).

This clone is categorized as medium-sized. The chain employs TRBV5-5 and TRBJ2-7, with D tentatively TRBD1 (6 bases). In germline, CDR1 is SGHKS, CDR2 YYEKEE (reference sequence). The CDR3 is 15 residues long. The V and J ends lost 2 bases and 4 bases respectively, with 16 bases between them. The CDR3 nucleotides read TGTGCCAGCAGCTTTGGGGCAGGGGTATATTACGAGCAGTACTTC. Amino acid sequence: CASSFGAGVYYEQYF.